These 3 T cell receptor beta chains originate from one sample sequenced in a study of control samples from healthy donors and cancer patients. This table comes from immunoSEQ multiplex PCR, and its TCRdb copy is limited to in-frame clones, with some not included. The sample records 150,000 to 200,000 clones, 85% to 90% being singletons. Source material: blood. Receptor source: a man aged 18 to 30 in good health.

The rearrangement uses TRBV18 and TRBJ2-5, with unresolved D. Germline V gene sequence: CDR1 KGHSH, CDR2 LQKENI. V was trimmed by 3 bases and J by 1 base, leaving 15 bases between them. CDR3 length: 16 amino acids. CDR3 DNA sequence: TGTGCCAGCTCACCCTCGGCCTCGAGGCCCCAAGAGACCCAGTACTTC. Its protein is CASSPSASRPQETQYF.

J is TRBJ2-4 and V is TRBV18; TRBD1 might be the D (6 bases). Germline CDR1 and CDR2: KGHSH and LQKENI. Trimming removed 3 bases at V and 5 bases at J, with 11 bases between. The CDR3 has 14 residues. CDR3 sequence: CASSPGAGENIQYF. As DNA, the CDR3 is TGTGCCAGCTCACCCGGGGCAGGGGAAAACATTCAGTACTTC.

The rearrangement uses TRBV2 and TRBJ1-5; weak D call: TRBD1 (5 bases). This CDR3 has 15 residues. Trimming cost V 3 bases and J 4 bases, with 13 bases left between them. Per germline, CDR1 SNHLY and CDR2 FYNNEI. Here the CDR3 reads CASSEKQAFNQPQHF. CDR3 sequence (DNA): TGTGCCAGCAGTGAGAAACAGGCCTTTAATCAGCCCCAGCATTTT.